This T cell receptor (beta chain) derives from a study of blood T cell repertoires in COVID-19. Study overall: Donors in the United States, Italy and Spain gave samples during acute or convalescent COVID-19.

Original processing methods: It was from reference gene primer amplification that nucleated cell counts were estimated. Profiling relied on immunoSEQ multiplex PCR, and the TCRdb table lists in-frame clones only, not all of them. V, J and clone size derive from that table, while D and trimming were established from the DNA sequence. The sample comprises hundreds of thousands of clones, 86% of which are singletons, and about 7.1% rests with the top ten. Followed longitudinally, the Seattle patients had been enrolled during active infection. This CDR3 contains 14 residues. V was cut by 3 bases and J by 8 bases, with 14 bases left in between. Per germline, CDR1 KGHSH and CDR2 LQKENI.

The TCR was taken from a woman aged 60 to 75 with COVID-19, enrolled during active disease. V gene TRBV18 combines with J gene TRBJ2-1; unclear D gene. The sample comprised peripheral blood. In nucleotides, the CDR3 is TGTGCCAGCTCACCTCCCGGCAGGCAGGATGAGCAGTTCTTC. It is translated as CASSPPGRQDEQFF.